This T cell receptor beta chain was documented in a study of beta chain features in type 1 diabetes. Expressed TCRB transcripts were sequenced because the entire RNA isolate underwent reverse transcription. Generated by immunoSEQ multiplex PCR, the TCRdb table keeps only in-frame clones and is missing some. The sample yields about 160,000 clones, roughly 65% seen once. V gave up 5 bases and J gave up 4 bases, with 12 bases separating them. CDR3 size: 14 residues. Germline values: CDR1 SEHNR, CDR2 FQNEAQ (reference sequence). Study outcomes and limitations: Patients with Type 1 diabetes showed moderately but significantly shorter TCRB CDR3s in all four CD4+ subsets.

Concerning this clone itself: The antigen remains unidentified.

CD45RO/CCR7/CD25/CD127/CD95/CD27 staining was used to isolate CD4+ naive, central memory, regulatory and stem cell-like memory cells by sorting. Sorted populations all had greater than 95% purity. The clonotype originates from a man in his thirties or forties with type 1 diabetes. Sequencing input: naive CD4+ T cells from blood. J is TRBJ2-4 and V is TRBV7-9; no reliable D call. The DNA of the CDR3 is TGTGCCAGCAGCCCCCCGACGGAGAAAAACATTCAGTACTTC. Translated, it gives CASSPPTEKNIQYF.